The source of this T cell receptor beta chain is a study of blood T cell repertoires in COVID-19. With V trimmed by 1 base and J by 4 bases, 6 bases remained unmatched. In germline, CDR1 is SGHTA, CDR2 FQGNSA. This CDR3 spans 15 amino acids. TCRdb's copy holds only in-frame clones and misses some; the assay was immunoSEQ multiplex PCR. Of roughly 260,000 clones detected, around 90% appear once; the ten largest clones hold approximately 1.2%. This sequence joins TRBV7-2 and TRBJ2-7, with 8 bases identical to TRBD1. The TCR comes from a human donor in a cohort exposed to, infected with or recovered from COVID-19 (not recorded which). The donor label of this sample is uncertain. The sample consisted of PBMCs or T cells enriched from blood (not recorded which). The CDR3 nucleotides read TGTGCCAGCAGCTTAGGACAGGGGCCTCTATACGAGCAGTACTTC. This translates into CASSLGQGPLYEQYF. Full variable domain (missing parts from reference TRBV7-2 and TRBJ2-7): GAGVSQSPSNKVTEKGKDVELRCDPISGHTALYWYRQSLGQGLEFLIYFQGNSAPDKSGLPSDRFSAERTGGSVSTLTIQRTQQEDSAVYLCASSLGQGPLYEQYFGPGTRLTVT.